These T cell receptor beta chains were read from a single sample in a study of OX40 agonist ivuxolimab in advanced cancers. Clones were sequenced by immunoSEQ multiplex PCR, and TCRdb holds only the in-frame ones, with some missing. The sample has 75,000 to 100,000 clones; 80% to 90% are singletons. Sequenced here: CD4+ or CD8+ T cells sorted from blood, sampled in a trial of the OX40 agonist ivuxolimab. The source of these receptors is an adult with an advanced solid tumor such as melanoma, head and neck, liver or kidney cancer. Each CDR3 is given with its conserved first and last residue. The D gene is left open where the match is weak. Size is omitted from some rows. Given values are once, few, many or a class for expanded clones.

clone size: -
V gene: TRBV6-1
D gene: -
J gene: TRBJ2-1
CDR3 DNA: TGTGCCAGCAGTGAAATAGAGTCGACGTACAATGAGCAGTTCTTC
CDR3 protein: CASSEIESTYNEQFF

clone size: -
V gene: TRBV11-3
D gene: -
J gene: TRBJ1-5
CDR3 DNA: TGTGCCAGCAGCTTAGAAGCAAATCAGCCCCAGCATTTT
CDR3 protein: CASSLEANQPQHF

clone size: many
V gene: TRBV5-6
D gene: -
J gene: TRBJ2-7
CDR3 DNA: TGTGCCAGCAGCCCCGGGACGGAAAGAGGCGAGCAGTACTTC
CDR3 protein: CASSPGTERGEQYF

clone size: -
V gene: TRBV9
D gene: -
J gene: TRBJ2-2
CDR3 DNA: TGTGCCAGCAGCGTAGGCTTGGTGGTACGGGGGAACACCGGGGAGCTGTTTTTT
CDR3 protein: CASSVGLVVRGNTGELFF

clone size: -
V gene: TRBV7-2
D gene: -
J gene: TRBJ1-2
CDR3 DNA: TGTGCCAGCAGCGGCCGACTGGGGAACTATGGCTACACCTTC
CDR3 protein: CASSGRLGNYGYTF

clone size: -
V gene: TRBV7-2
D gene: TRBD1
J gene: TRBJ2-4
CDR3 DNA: TGTGCCAGCAGCTCACCCGGGACAGGGGGCGTTCAGTACTTC
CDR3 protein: CASSSPGTGGVQYF

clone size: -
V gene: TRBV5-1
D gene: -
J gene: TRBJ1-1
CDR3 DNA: TGCGCCAGCAGCTTACAGGACCTAACTGAAGCTTTCTTT
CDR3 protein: CASSLQDLTEAFF

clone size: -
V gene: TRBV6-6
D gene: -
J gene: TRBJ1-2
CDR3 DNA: TGTGCCAGCACCGGAGAGGGGGTGCCCCGCTATGGCTACACCTTC
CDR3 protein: CASTGEGVPRYGYTF

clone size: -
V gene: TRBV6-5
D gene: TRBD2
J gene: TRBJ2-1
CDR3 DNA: TGTGCCGCATATGGGGCTAGCGGGATAAGTGAGCAGTTCTTC
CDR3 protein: CAAYGASGISEQFF

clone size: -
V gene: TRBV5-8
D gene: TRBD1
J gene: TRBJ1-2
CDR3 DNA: TGTGCCAGCAGCTTAAGGGGGCCTTATGGCTACACCTTC
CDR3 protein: CASSLRGPYGYTF

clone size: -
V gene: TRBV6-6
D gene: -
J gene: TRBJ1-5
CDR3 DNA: TGTGCCAGCAGTTCCCGCCCACTGAGCAATCAGCCCCAGCATTTT
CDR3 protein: CASSSRPLSNQPQHF

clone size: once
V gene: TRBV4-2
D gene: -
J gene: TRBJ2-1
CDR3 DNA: TGTGCCAGCAGCCAAGTAGGTAGCGGCAATGAGCAGTTCTTC
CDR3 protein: CASSQVGSGNEQFF

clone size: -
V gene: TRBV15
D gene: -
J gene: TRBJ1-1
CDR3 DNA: TGTGCCACCAGCAGCAGTGCGGACACTGAAGCTTTCTTT
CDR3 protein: CATSSSADTEAFF

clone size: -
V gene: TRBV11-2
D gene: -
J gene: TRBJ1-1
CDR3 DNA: TGTGCCAGCAGCTCCCTAACGTGGGAAACTGAAGCTTTCTTT
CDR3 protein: CASSSLTWETEAFF

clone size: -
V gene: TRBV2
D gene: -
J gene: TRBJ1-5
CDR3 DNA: TGTGCCAGCAGGACCGGATCTCGGCCCCAGCATTTT
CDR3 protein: CASRTGSRPQHF

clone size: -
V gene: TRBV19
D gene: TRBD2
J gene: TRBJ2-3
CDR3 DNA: TGTGCCAGTAGCCCCGGACTAGGGGATACGCAGTATTTT
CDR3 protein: CASSPGLGDTQYF

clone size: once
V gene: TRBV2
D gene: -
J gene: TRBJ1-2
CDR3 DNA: TGTGCCAGCAGGGTGGACAGTGCTAACTATGGCTACACCTTC
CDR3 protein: CASRVDSANYGYTF

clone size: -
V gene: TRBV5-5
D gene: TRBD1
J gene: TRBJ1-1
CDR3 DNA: TGTGCCAGCAGCTCCGGGACAGGGGACGAAGCTTTCTTT
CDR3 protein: CASSSGTGDEAFF

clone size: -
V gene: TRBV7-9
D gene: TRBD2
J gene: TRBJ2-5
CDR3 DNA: TGTGCCAGCAGCTTAGTGGCGGGAGGAGGAGAGACCCAGTACTTC
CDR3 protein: CASSLVAGGGETQYF

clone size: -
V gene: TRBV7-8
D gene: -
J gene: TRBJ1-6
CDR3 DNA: TGTGCCAGCAGCTTCGCCTCAGGTTTGGGGGGTTCACCCCTCCACTTT
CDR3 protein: CASSFASGLGGSPLHF

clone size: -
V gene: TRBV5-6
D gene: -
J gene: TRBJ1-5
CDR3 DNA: TGTGCCAGCAGCTTGGGGGCCCAAGGACCCCAGCATTTT
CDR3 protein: CASSLGAQGPQHF

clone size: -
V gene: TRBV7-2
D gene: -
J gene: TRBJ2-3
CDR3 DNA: TGTGCCAGCAGCTTAGTAAGGGGGGGGATAGATACGCAGTATTTT
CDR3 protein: CASSLVRGGIDTQYF

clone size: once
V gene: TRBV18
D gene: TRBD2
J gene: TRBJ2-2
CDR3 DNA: TGTGCCAGCTCACCAGCTAGCGGGAGGGCCTCGGACGGGGAGCTGTTTTTT
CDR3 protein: CASSPASGRASDGELFF

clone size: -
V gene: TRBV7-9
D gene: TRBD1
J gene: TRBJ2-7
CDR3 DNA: TGTGCCAGCAGCTGGGGTAGGGACAGGGGGCACTACGAGCAGTACTTC
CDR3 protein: CASSWGRDRGHYEQYF

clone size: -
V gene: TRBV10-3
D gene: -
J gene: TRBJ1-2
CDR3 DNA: TGTGCCATCAGGGCCCAGGGGACGGGCTATGGCTACACCTTC
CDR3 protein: CAIRAQGTGYGYTF

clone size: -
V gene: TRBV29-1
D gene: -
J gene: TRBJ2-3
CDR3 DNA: TGCAGCGTTGCTGGCCCCCTCACAGATACGCAGTATTTT
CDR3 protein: CSVAGPLTDTQYF

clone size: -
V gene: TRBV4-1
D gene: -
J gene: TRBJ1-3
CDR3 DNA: TGCGCCAGCAGCCGCTTAACGGGTCACTCTGGAAACACCATATATTTT
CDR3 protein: CASSRLTGHSGNTIYF

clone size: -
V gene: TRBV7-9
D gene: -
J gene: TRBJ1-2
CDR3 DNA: TGTGCCAGCAGCTTAGCGCAGGGAGGGGATGGCTACACCTTC
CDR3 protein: CASSLAQGGDGYTF